Listed below are T cell receptor beta chains from one sample, sequenced in a study of shared clonotypes between healthy human individuals. Sequencing was performed with immunoSEQ multiplex PCR; in TCRdb, only in-frame clones are kept and a portion is missing. The table shows 1.6 million or so clones, with 96% occurring only once. The sequencing input was naive CD4+ T cells sorted from blood. The origin of the receptors is a man in his thirties or forties in good health. Both conserved end residues are part of each CDR3. Clone size appears in some rows only: once, few, many, or a class for an expanded clone.

V: TRBV2; size: -; CDR3: CASSEAGGAPRETQYF
V: TRBV7-8; size: -; CDR3: CASSVRRDRTYEQYF
V: TRBV29-1; size: once; CDR3: CSVRAGGPDEQYF
V: TRBV27; size: -; CDR3: CASSLVAGATTDTQYF
V: TRBV10-3; size: -; CDR3: CAIQLARADTQYF
V: TRBV28; size: -; CDR3: CATLKSEPNEQFF
V: TRBV19; size: -; CDR3: CASRTQGQGSNQPQHF
V: TRBV2; size: -; CDR3: CASSESSGTQYF
V: TRBV18; size: -; CDR3: CASSPLAGDTDTQYF
V: TRBV2; size: -; CDR3: CASSGKQFQETQYF
V: TRBV9; size: -; CDR3: CASSEPGLDGDRFF
V: TRBV28; size: -; CDR3: CASSWPGQGPGTEAFF
V: TRBV6-1; size: -; CDR3: CASSRNRGETQYF
V: TRBV7-8; size: -; CDR3: CASSLGSYNEQFF
V: TRBV5-4; size: -; CDR3: CASSLVVWDSYGTGELFF
V: TRBV11-1; size: -; CDR3: CASSLDRHPGDEQYF
V: TRBV7-9; size: -; CDR3: CASSPPRRLSPYEQYF
V: TRBV7-2; size: few; CDR3: CASSLGFVWTGNNYGYTF
V: TRBV2; size: -; CDR3: CASTEYNEQFF
V: TRBV6-1; size: once; CDR3: CASLDWGGPDTEAFF
V: TRBV5-4; size: -; CDR3: CASSPGTRDGNNEQFF
V: TRBV12-1; size: -; CDR3: CASSFVVGQGAQPQHF
V: TRBV19; size: -; CDR3: CASSLLRNNEQFF
V: TRBV5-1; size: -; CDR3: CASSLFTGGRRTGELFF
V: TRBV2; size: once; CDR3: CASSEALAGAYNEQFF
V: TRBV19; size: -; CDR3: CASSPTGTAYEQYF
V: TRBV27; size: -; CDR3: CASSNVGPTGPRGPGQFF
V: TRBV7-2; size: -; CDR3: CASSLVGTVEQFF
V: TRBV14; size: once; CDR3: CASSQDRGAFAGTGELFF
V: TRBV5-4; size: -; CDR3: CASSSDSSGNTIYF
V: TRBV5-1; size: few; CDR3: CASSLESGLYEQYF
V: TRBV5-6; size: once; CDR3: CASSNWEGEAFF
V: TRBV7-6; size: -; CDR3: CASSLGSGSGTDTQYF
V: TRBV4-3; size: -; CDR3: CASSRGASGRGTDNEQFF
V: TRBV7-6; size: -; CDR3: CASSLFPGGGQETQYF
V: TRBV27; size: -; CDR3: CASRSPGQRYYTF
V: TRBV28; size: -; CDR3: CASSLPFSEAFF
V: TRBV30; size: -; CDR3: CAWVRFGSRTDTQYF
V: TRBV7-8; size: -; CDR3: CASSYSGGNYGYTF
V: TRBV28; size: once; CDR3: CASGEQLNTGELFF
V: TRBV19; size: once; CDR3: CASSIEGWDQPQHF
V: TRBV9; size: -; CDR3: CASSVKKREGTDTQYF
V: TRBV7-9; size: -; CDR3: CASSLSHYGYTF
V: TRBV5-5; size: -; CDR3: CASSRGQGVDEQFF
V: TRBV7-9; size: -; CDR3: CASSATGLDGYTF
V: TRBV7-9; size: -; CDR3: CASSLMGALPEYEQYF
V: TRBV5-1; size: -; CDR3: CASSLGQADGYTF